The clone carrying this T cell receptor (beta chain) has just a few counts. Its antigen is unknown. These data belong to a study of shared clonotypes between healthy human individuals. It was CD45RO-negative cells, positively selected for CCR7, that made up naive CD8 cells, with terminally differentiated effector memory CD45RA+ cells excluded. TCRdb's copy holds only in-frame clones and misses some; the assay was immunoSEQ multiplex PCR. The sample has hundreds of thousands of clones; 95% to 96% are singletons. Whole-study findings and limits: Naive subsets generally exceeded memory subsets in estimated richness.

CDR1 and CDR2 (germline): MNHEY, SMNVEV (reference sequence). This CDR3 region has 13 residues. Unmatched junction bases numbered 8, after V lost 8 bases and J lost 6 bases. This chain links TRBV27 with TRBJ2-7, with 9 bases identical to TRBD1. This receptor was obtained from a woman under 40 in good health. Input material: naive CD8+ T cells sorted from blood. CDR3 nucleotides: TGTGCCAGCCACCGTGGGACAGGGTTCGAGCAGTACTTC. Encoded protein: CASHRGTGFEQYF.